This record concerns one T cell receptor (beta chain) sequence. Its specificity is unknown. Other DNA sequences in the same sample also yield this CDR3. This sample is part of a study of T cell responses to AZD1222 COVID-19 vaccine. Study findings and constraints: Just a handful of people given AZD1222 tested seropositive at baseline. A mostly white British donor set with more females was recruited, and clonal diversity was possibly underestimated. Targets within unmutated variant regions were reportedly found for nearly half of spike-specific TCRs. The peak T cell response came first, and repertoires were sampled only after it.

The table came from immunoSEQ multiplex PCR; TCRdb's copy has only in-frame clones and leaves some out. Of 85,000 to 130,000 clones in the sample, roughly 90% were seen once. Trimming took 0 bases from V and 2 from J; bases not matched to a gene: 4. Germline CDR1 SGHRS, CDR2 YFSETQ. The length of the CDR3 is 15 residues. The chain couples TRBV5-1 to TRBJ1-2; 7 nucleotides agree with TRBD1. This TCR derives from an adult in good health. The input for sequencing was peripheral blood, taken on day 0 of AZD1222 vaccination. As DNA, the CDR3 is TGCGCCAGCAGCTTGGGCGGGACAGAGAACTATGGCTACACCTTC. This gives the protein CASSLGGTENYGYTF. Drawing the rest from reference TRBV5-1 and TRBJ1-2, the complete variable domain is KAGVTQTPRYLIKTRGQQVTLSCSPISGHRSVSWYQQTPGQGLQFLFEYFSETQRNKGNFPGRFSGRQFSNSRSEMNVSTLELGDSALYLCASSLGGTENYGYTFGSGTRLTVV.